Listed below are T cell receptor beta chains from one sample, sequenced in a study of shared clonotypes between healthy human individuals. Repertoires were generated with immunoSEQ multiplex PCR, while TCRdb's copy carries only in-frame clones and drops some. The data contain about 2 million clones, 85% to 95% of them singletons. The source material was naive CD4+ T cells sorted from blood. These receptors were obtained from a man younger than 30 in good health. Both conserved end residues are part of each CDR3. A D gene is named only where the DNA matches it firmly. The size field is filled for only some rows; it gives once, few, many or a size class.

-	TRBV7-8	-	TRBJ1-5	CASSFSPQDQPQHF	TGTGCCAGCAGCTTTTCCCCCCAAGATCAGCCCCAGCATTTT
TRBD1	TRBV19	once	TRBJ2-1	CASRNTGTGGRNEQFF	TGTGCCAGTAGGAATACCGGGACAGGGGGGCGGAATGAGCAGTTCTTC
-	TRBV29-1	once	TRBJ2-5	CSVDGRETQYF	TGCAGCGTTGATGGCAGGGAGACCCAGTACTTC
TRBD1	TRBV6-1	-	TRBJ2-7	CASSRDRIYEQYF	TGTGCCAGCAGTAGGGACAGAATCTACGAGCAGTACTTC
-	TRBV5-1	-	TRBJ1-1	CASSLGALGLNTEAFF	TGCGCCAGCAGCTTGGGGGCGCTAGGGCTGAACACTGAAGCTTTCTTT
TRBD1	TRBV7-9	-	TRBJ1-4	CASSLTGTGSEKLFF	TGTGCCAGCAGCTTGACCGGGACAGGCAGCGAAAAACTGTTTTTT
TRBD2	TRBV4-1	-	TRBJ2-1	CASSQDSGLAGGNEQFF	TGCGCCAGCAGCCAAGATTCAGGACTAGCGGGAGGCAATGAGCAGTTCTTC
-	TRBV5-1	-	TRBJ2-7	CASSLGYEQYF	TGCGCCAGCAGCCTCGGCTACGAGCAGTACTTC
-	TRBV5-1	-	TRBJ2-3	CASSVDGSYTDTQYF	TGCGCCAGCAGCGTGGACGGGTCCTACACAGATACGCAGTATTTT
-	TRBV19	-	TRBJ1-4	CASSIGVPNEKLFF	TGTGCCAGTAGTATCGGGGTTCCTAATGAAAAACTGTTTTTT
TRBD1	TRBV13	once	TRBJ1-6	CASSLGGDRDNSPLHF	TGTGCCAGCAGCTTAGGGGGAGACAGGGATAATTCACCCCTCCACTTT
-	TRBV9	-	TRBJ2-1	CASSVVGGGSYNEQFF	TGTGCCAGCAGCGTAGTAGGTGGGGGGTCCTACAATGAGCAGTTCTTC
-	TRBV6-5	-	TRBJ1-2	CASSSQTPNYGYTF	TGTGCCAGCAGCTCCCAGACACCTAACTATGGCTACACCTTC
-	TRBV7-9	-	TRBJ2-7	CASSAPERIYEQYF	TGTGCCAGCAGCGCTCCCGAAAGGATCTACGAGCAGTACTTC
-	TRBV7-2	-	TRBJ2-7	CASSARYYEQYF	TGTGCCAGCAGCGCCCGATATTACGAGCAGTACTTC
TRBD1	TRBV7-9	-	TRBJ1-4	CASSLGQGGEKLFF	TGTGCCAGCAGTCTAGGACAGGGAGGCGAAAAACTGTTTTTT
TRBD2	TRBV18	-	TRBJ2-7	CASSPGTSGYEQYF	TGTGCCAGCTCACCAGGGACTAGCGGCTACGAGCAGTACTTC
-	TRBV5-1	-	TRBJ2-7	CASSLRILREQYF	TGCGCCAGCAGCTTGCGTATTCTCCGCGAGCAGTACTTC
TRBD1	TRBV14	-	TRBJ2-3	CASSPVGTGGDTQYF	TGTGCCAGCAGCCCGGTAGGGACAGGGGGAGATACGCAGTATTTT
-	TRBV27	-	TRBJ2-6	CASSLYGRSGANVLTF	TGTGCCAGCAGTTTATATGGGAGGTCTGGGGCCAACGTCCTGACTTTC
-	TRBV2	-	TRBJ1-5	CASSEGLQGPNQPQHF	TGTGCCAGCAGTGAAGGGCTGCAGGGCCCCAATCAGCCCCAGCATTTT
TRBD2	TRBV5-1	-	TRBJ2-1	CASSLSSGSNNEQFF	TGCGCCAGCAGCTTGTCTAGCGGGAGTAACAATGAGCAGTTCTTC
-	TRBV30	many	TRBJ2-7	CAWGGWPHAEQYF	TGTGCCTGGGGGGGCTGGCCCCATGCCGAGCAGTACTTC
TRBD1	TRBV4-1	-	TRBJ2-2	CASSDRDQTGELFF	TGCGCCAGCAGCGACAGGGACCAGACCGGGGAGCTGTTTTTT
-	TRBV4-1	-	TRBJ1-4	CASSQIGQRNEKLFF	TGCGCCAGCAGCCAGATCGGACAGAGAAATGAAAAACTGTTTTTT
TRBD1	TRBV6-5	-	TRBJ1-2	CASSSGQGAKYGYTF	TGTGCCAGCAGTTCCGGACAGGGGGCGAAGTATGGCTACACCTTC
-	TRBV6-5	-	TRBJ2-1	CASSLPQSSYNEQFF	TGTGCCAGCAGCCTACCCCAAAGCTCCTACAATGAGCAGTTCTTC
-	TRBV18	-	TRBJ2-3	CASSPLIGDTQYF	TGTGCCAGCTCACCATTGATTGGAGATACGCAGTATTTT
-	TRBV25-1	few	TRBJ2-7	CASTDGLYEQYF	TGTGCCAGCACCGACGGCCTCTACGAGCAGTACTTC
TRBD2	TRBV7-9	once	TRBJ2-7	CASSQSRSGPEEQYF	TGTGCCAGCAGCCAATCGCGTAGCGGGCCCGAGGAGCAGTACTTC
TRBD1	TRBV6-6	-	TRBJ1-2	CASSYSAAGGTWYTF	TGTGCCAGCAGTTACTCTGCCGCAGGGGGCACTTGGTACACCTTC